These 18 T cell receptor beta chains share one sample of origin, sequenced in a study of blood T cells in healthy people across ages. Using a J-beta primer mix together with a sample-barcoded 5' primer, a second PCR was run for 7 to 11 cycles. TCRdb re-analysed the 5' RACE reads in MiXCR, keeping a single row per CDR3 protein. This sample carries about 720,000 distinct CDR3 sequences, about a fifth of them seen once, and the ten largest clones take 22%. The specimen sequenced was blood. These receptor sequences come from a man aged 65 to 85 in good health.

This clonotype was recorded a few times. The V call is TRBV5-1, the J call TRBJ1-2, with D uncertain. CDR3 length: 15 residues. CDR1 SGHRS and CDR2 YFSETQ come from the germline V gene. V was cut by 1 base and J by 4 bases, with 14 bases left in between. DNA for the CDR3: TGCGCCAGCAGCTTGACCGGGGATCGTCGCTATGGCTACACCTTC. This translates into CASSLTGDRRYGYTF.

The gene calls are TRBV19 and TRBJ2-7, with D perhaps TRBD1 (5 bases). TRBJ2-1 explains the end of the DNA better; the J call may be wrong. CDR1 and CDR2 (germline): LNHDA, SQIVND (reference sequence). The CDR3 totals 13 residues. CDR3 amino acids: CASSIGANNEQFF. CDR3 in DNA: TGTGCCAGTAGTATTGGGGCGAACAATGAGCAGTTCTTC.

As regards this clonotype: The junction departs from the called germline gene at one end, perhaps through a read error. The CDR3 region is CASSRTGALAKNIQSF. The CDR3 DNA reads as TGTGCCAGCAGCCGCACAGGGGCACTAGCCAAAAACATTCAGTCCTTC. The chain joins TRBV5-5 to TRBJ2-4; weak D call: TRBD1 (7 bases). CDR3 size: 16 residues. Per germline, CDR1 SGHKS and CDR2 YYEKEE (reference sequence).

The J gene is TRBJ2-5, the V gene TRBV20-1, with 7 bases identical to TRBD1. The tail of the sequence fits TRBJ2-7 better, so the J call may be wrong. Germline V CDR1 and CDR2: DFQATT, SNEGSKA (reference sequence). The CDR3 spans 14 residues. The CDR3, as DNA: TGCAGTGCTAGAACCCACCAACAGGGGTACGAGCAGTACTTC. Translated: CSARTHQQGYEQYF.

This chain links TRBV6-5 with TRBJ2-3, with 10 bases identical to TRBD1. The V segment lost 2 bases and the J segment 2 bases; nucleotides outside the gene matches: 1. Germline CDR1 MNHEY, CDR2 SVGAGI. There are 15 residues in the CDR3. CDR3 DNA: TGTGCCAGCAGTTACGGGACAGGGGCCACAGATACGCAGTATTTT. Translated, it gives CASSYGTGATDTQYF.

The V gene is TRBV7-2, the J gene TRBJ2-4, with D possibly being TRBD1 or TRBD2 (5 bases each). This CDR3 has 16 residues. Per the germline V gene, CDR1 is SGHTA and CDR2 is FQGNSA. Deletions cut 2 bases from V and 6 bases from J, with 17 bases between. This CDR3 is CASSLTWGSRGNIQYF. The CDR3 region has the DNA TGTGCCAGCAGCTTAACATGGGGGTCTCGCGGAAACATTCAGTACTTC.

The genes are TRBV7-9 and TRBJ2-3, with a tentative D call TRBD2 (6 bases). Trimming took off 4 bases at V and 2 bases at J, with 13 bases between the two ends. Germline CDR1 and CDR2: SEHNR and FQNEAQ (reference sequence). CDR3 length: 15 residues. The CDR3 region has the DNA TGTGCCAGCAGCTCCCCTAGCGAAAACACAGATACGCAGTATTTT. Translated, it gives CASSSPSENTDTQYF. Filled out from reference TRBV7-9 and TRBJ2-3, the complete variable domain reads DTGVSQNPRHKITKRGQNVTFRCDPISEHNRLYWYRQTLGQGPEFLTYFQNEAQLEKSRLLSDRFSAERPKGSFSTLEIQRTEQGDSAMYLCASSSPSENTDTQYFGPGTRLTVL.

This clonotype occurred a few times. This chain joins TRBV10-3 and TRBJ2-1; the match to TRBD2 covers 10 bases. Germline V gene lookup returns CDR1 ENHRY and CDR2 SYGVKD. The CDR3 loop spans 14 amino acids. Trimming removed 8 bases from V and 5 bases from J; junction bases left unmatched: 6. CDR3 sequence reads: CAIAASGGDNEQFF. CDR3 sequence (DNA): TGTGCCATCGCGGCTAGCGGGGGCGACAATGAGCAGTTCTTC.

This clonotype has a handful of counts. The V call is TRBV10-3, the J call TRBJ2-5, with a possible D match to TRBD1 (6 bases). The CDR3 extends over 16 amino acids. CDR1 and CDR2 (germline): ENHRY, SYGVKD. Between the trimmed V and J ends, which lost 0 bases and 0 bases, there was a span of 11 bases. The CDR3 loop reads CAISESVRGYQETQYF. CDR3 nucleotide sequence: TGTGCCATCAGTGAGTCGGTGAGGGGGTACCAAGAGACCCAGTACTTC.

Worth noting for this clonotype: This CDR3 is missing its conserved last phenylalanine or tryptophan, likely due to a read error. CDR3 in amino acids: CSANAATDTQYL. In DNA form, the CDR3 reads TGCAGTGCTAATGCGGCCACAGATACGCAGTATTTG. The chain recombines TRBV20-1 with TRBJ2-3; D is ambiguous. Trimming pared 4 bases from V and 2 bases from J, leaving 7 bases between. CDR1 is DFQATT and CDR2 is SNEGSKA in the germline V gene (reference sequence). CDR3 size: 12 residues.

The chain couples TRBV12-3 or TRBV12-4 to TRBJ2-1, with 8 nucleotides matching TRBD2. The V and J ends lost 5 bases and 6 bases, in that order; junction bases with no gene match: 12. The CDR3 covers 16 residues. CDR3 nucleotide sequence: TGTGCCAGCAGTCCCGGGGGGGCCCTTCAGGGCAATGAGCAGTTCTTC. Its protein product is CASSPGGALQGNEQFF.

This clonotype has at least ten counts. The chain employs TRBV29-1 and TRBJ2-5; D possibly corresponds to TRBD1 (6 bases). CDR1 is SQVTM and CDR2 is ANQGSEA in the germline V gene. The germline V and J ends were trimmed by 7 bases and 5 bases, with 20 bases remaining between them. The CDR3 sequence is 14 residues long. The CDR3 nucleotides read TGCAGCGCTTCCGGACAGATACGGCGGGAGACCCAGTACTTC. Protein product: CSASGQIRRETQYF.

This clonotype has ten or more counts. The rearrangement uses TRBV29-1 and TRBJ2-7; weak D call: TRBD1 (6 bases). Per the germline V gene, CDR1 is SQVTM and CDR2 is ANQGSEA. The V and J ends lost 4 bases and 0 bases respectively, with 10 bases between them. The CDR3 is made up of 13 amino acids. CDR3 nucleotide sequence: TGCAGCGTTGGTGGGGGCAGCTCCTACGAGCAGTACTTC. Its translation: CSVGGGSSYEQYF.

This chain joins TRBV6-5 and TRBJ2-4; 11 bases match TRBD1. CDR1 MNHEY and CDR2 SVGAGI come from the germline V gene. This CDR3 spans 15 amino acids. V was clipped by 6 bases and J by 11 bases; unmatched bases: 12. This CDR3 is CASRPLDRGHSLQYF. The CDR3, as DNA: TGTGCCAGCAGGCCCTTGGACAGGGGGCACTCCCTTCAGTACTTC.

This clonotype has just a few counts. The chain carries TRBV12-3 or TRBV12-4 and TRBJ2-1; perhaps D is TRBD1 or TRBD2 (5 bases each). V was clipped by 4 bases and J by 0 bases, with 10 bases between them. The CDR3 is made up of 15 amino acids. The CDR3 here is CASSSGAYSYNEQFF. In nucleotides, the CDR3 is TGTGCCAGCAGTTCCGGGGCCTACTCCTACAATGAGCAGTTCTTC.

As to this clonotype: The junction departs from germline at one end; a sequencing error may be responsible. The chain has TRBV6-5 and TRBJ2-1, with 10 bases that match TRBD2. Germline V gives CDR1 MNHEY, CDR2 SVGAGI. The CDR3 sequence is 19 residues long. The CDR3 DNA sequence: TGTGCCAGCAGCTACTCGATGCCCTTACTAGCGGGGACCTACAATGAGCAGTTCTTC. Translated, it gives CASSYSMPLLAGTYNEQFF.

This sequence joins TRBV7-9 and TRBJ1-4; tentative D call: TRBD1 (6 bases). V lost 5 bases and J lost 7, with 20 bases in between. The CDR3 has 16 residues. CDR1 is SEHNR, CDR2 FQNEAQ, per germline (reference sequence). CDR3 residues: CASSATGGGIGEKLFF. The CDR3 coding sequence is TGTGCCAGCAGCGCGACTGGCGGGGGCATCGGTGAAAAACTGTTTTTT.

This clonotype has just a few counts. The chain has TRBV14 and TRBJ2-1; possible D gene TRBD2, 6 bases. CDR3 length: 15 residues. CDR1 is SGHDN, CDR2 FVKESK, per germline. Trimming pared 0 bases from V and 5 bases from J, leaving 11 bases between. CDR3 in DNA: TGTGCCAGCAGCCAAGAGGTATGGGAGGACAATGAGCAGTTCTTC. Protein product: CASSQEVWEDNEQFF.